The clone carrying this T cell receptor (beta chain) was observed many times. Its antigen remains unidentified. The sample comes from a study of T cell repertoires in cytomegalovirus infection. Overall study: In public TCR beta signatures, there were indications of both CMV infection and matching HLA type. Notes on the study in general: Public TCR beta family frequency separated CMV-and-HLA carriers, including in an independent cohort. Predominance within the ex vivo response was attributable to HLA-C-restricted CMV-specific TCR beta clonotypes.

TCRdb reanalysed the reads using MiXCR and keeps one entry per CDR3 protein. The sample shows some 300,000 distinct CDR3 sequences, 9.6% of them seen only once. Germline loops: CDR1 MGHRA, CDR2 YSYEKL. V shed 0 bases and J shed 4 bases, with 10 bases lying between them. This CDR3 is 15 amino acids long. Sequencing was carried out using PBMCs. The sequence came from a human donor in good health (CMV status not recorded). Some clones in this sample may be carry-over from other donors' samples. The chain employs TRBV4-1 and TRBJ2-1; possible D gene TRBD1, 6 bases. CDR3 sequence reads: CASSQDMTGYNEQFF. CDR3 coding DNA: TGCGCCAGCAGCCAAGATATGACAGGATACAATGAGCAGTTCTTC.